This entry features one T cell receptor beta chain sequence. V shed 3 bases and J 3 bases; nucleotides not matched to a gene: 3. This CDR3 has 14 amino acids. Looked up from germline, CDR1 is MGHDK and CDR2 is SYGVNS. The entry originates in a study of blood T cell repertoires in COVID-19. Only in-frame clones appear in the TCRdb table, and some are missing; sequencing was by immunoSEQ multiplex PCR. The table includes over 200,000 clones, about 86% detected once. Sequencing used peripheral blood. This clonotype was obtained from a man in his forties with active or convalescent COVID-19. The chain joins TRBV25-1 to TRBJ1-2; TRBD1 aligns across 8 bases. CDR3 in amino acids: CASSEDRADYGYTF. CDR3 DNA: TGTGCCAGCAGTGAGGACAGGGCGGACTATGGCTACACCTTC.